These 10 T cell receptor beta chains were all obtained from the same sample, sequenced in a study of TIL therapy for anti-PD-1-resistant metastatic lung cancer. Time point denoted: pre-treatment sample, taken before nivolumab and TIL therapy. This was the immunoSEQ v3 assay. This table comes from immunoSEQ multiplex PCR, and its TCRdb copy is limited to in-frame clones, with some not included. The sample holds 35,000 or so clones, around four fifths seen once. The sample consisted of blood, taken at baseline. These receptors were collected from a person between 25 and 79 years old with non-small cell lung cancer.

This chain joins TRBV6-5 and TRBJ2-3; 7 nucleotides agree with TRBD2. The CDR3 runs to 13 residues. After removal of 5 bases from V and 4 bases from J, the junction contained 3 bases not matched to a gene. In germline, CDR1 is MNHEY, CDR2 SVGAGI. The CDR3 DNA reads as TGTGCCAGCAGTGCGGGAGAATCAGATACGCAGTATTTT. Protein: CASSAGESDTQYF.

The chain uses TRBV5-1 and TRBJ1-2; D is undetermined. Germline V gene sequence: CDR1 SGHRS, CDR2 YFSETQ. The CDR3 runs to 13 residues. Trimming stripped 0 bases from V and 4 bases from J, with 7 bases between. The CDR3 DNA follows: TGCGCCAGCAGCTTGGACGGAAGCTATGGCTACACCTTC. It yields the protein CASSLDGSYGYTF.

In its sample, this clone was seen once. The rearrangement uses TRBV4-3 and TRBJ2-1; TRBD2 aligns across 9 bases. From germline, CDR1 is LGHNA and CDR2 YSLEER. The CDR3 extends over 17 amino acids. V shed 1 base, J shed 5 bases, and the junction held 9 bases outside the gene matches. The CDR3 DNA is TGCGCCAGCAGCCAAGGGGCCGGACTAGCGAGACACAATGAGCAGTTCTTC. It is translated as CASSQGAGLARHNEQFF.

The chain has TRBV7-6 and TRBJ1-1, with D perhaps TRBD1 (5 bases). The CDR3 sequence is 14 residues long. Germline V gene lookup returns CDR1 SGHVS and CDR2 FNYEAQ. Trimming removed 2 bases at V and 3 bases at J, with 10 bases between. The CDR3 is CASSLSVGDTEAFF. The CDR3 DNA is TGTGCCAGCAGCTTATCAGTGGGGGACACTGAAGCTTTCTTT.

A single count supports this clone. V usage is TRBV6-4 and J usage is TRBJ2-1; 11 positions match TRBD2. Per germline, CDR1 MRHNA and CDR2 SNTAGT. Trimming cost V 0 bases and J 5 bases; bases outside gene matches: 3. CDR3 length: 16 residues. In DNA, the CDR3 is TGTGCCAGCAGTGACTCGATAGCGGGGGGGGACAATGAGCAGTTCTTC. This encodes CASSDSIAGGDNEQFF.

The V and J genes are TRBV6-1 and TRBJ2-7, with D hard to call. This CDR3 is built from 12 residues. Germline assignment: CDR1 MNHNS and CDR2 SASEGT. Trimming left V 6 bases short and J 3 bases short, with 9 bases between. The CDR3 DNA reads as TGTGCCAGCAGCCCCCCCAGCTACGAGCAGTACTTC. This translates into CASSPPSYEQYF.

The CDR3 sequence: CASSPGVNYGYTF. The CDR3 DNA reads as TGTGCCAGCAGCCCGGGCGTAAACTATGGCTACACCTTC. V is TRBV9 and J is TRBJ1-2; no clear D. Trimming pared 4 bases from V and 2 bases from J, leaving 9 bases between. The germline gives CDR1 SGDLS, CDR2 YYNGEE. The CDR3 runs 13 residues.

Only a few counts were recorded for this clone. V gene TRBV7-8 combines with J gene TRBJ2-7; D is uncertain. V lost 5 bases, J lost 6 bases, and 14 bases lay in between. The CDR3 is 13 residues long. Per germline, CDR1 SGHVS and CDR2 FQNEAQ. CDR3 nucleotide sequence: TGTGCCAGCAGCACAGCAGGCGCGTCCGAGCAGTACTTC. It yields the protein CASSTAGASEQYF.

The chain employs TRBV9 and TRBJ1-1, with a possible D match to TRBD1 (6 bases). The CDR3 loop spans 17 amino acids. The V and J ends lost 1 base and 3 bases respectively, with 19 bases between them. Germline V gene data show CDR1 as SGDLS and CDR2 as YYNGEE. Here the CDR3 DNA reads TGTGCCAGCAGCGTAAAAGCCGGGGGGCCAGGGGACACTGAAGCTTTCTTT. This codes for CASSVKAGGPGDTEAFF. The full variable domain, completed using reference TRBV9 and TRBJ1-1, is DSGVTQTPKHLITATGQRVTLRCSPRSGDLSVYWYQQSLDQGLQFLIQYYNGEERAKGNILERFSAQQFPDLHSELNLSSLELGDSALYFCASSVKAGGPGDTEAFFGQGTRLTVV.

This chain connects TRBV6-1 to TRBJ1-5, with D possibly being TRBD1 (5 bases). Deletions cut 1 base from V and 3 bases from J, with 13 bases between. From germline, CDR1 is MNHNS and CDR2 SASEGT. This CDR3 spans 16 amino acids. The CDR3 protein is CASSEGTWAPNQPQHF. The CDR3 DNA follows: TGTGCCAGCAGTGAAGGGACATGGGCGCCCAATCAGCCCCAGCATTTT.